The sequence of this T cell receptor beta chain was determined in a study of response to subunit inactivated influenza vaccine. The sample holds many counts of this clonotype. The antigen remains undetermined. TCRdb reanalysed the RT-PCR reads using MiXCR and keeps one entry per CDR3 protein. Among hundreds of thousands of distinct CDR3 sequences listed, roughly 18% were seen once. Findings of the study overall: Authors suggested few new T cells are recruited by each seasonal influenza vaccination.

Sequences were derived from PBMCs from blood, sampled 4 to 6 days after vaccination. The origin of this receptor is a man over 45 who received an inactivated influenza vaccine.

CDR3 sequence (DNA): TGCAGTGCTCTCTCTAACACCATATATTTT. Amino acids: CSALSNTIYF. The chain carries TRBV20-1 and TRBJ1-3; D is uncertain. The germline V gene has CDR1 DFQATT and CDR2 SNEGSKA (reference sequence). There are 10 residues in the CDR3. V lost 5 bases to trimming and J lost 7 bases, with 6 bases between them.